This T cell receptor (gamma chain) appears in the sequencing data of a study of gamma-delta T cells after stem cell transplantation. TCRdb reprocessed the RT-PCR reads using CATT. The table records some 4,400 gamma-chain clones, approximately 21% of them present only once. J lost 3 bases, V lost 0 bases, and 4 bases had no gene match. Germline CDR1 is EGSNGY and CDR2 is YDSYNSKV. This CDR3 is built from 15 residues. Sequenced sample: gamma-delta T cells. The receptor was isolated from a human donor. It is not recorded whose cells these are; they may come from a transplant donor. This chain uses TRGV2 with TRGJP2. The CDR3 nucleotides read TGTGCCACCTGGGACGGGCAAGGTAGTGATTGGATCAAGACGTTT. Translation gives CATWDGQGSDWIKTF.